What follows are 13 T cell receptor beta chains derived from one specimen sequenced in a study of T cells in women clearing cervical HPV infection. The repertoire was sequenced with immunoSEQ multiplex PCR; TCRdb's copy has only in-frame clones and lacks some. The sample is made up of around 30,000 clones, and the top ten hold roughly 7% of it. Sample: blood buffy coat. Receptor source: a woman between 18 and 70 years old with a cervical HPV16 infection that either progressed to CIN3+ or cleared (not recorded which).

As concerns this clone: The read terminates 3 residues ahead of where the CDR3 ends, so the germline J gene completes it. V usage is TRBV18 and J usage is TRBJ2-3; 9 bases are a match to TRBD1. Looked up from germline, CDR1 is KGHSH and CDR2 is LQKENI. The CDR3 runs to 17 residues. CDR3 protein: CASSPPGQGRGKETQYF. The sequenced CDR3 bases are TGTGCCAGCTCACCACCGGGACAGGGAAGGGGGAAAGAGACG.

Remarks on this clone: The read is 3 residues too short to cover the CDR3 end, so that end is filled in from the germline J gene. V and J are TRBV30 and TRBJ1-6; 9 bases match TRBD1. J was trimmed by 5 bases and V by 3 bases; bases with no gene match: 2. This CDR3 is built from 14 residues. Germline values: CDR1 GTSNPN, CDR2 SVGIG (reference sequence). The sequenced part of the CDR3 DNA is TGTGCCTGGAGGAGACAGGGGGATAATTCACCC. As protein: CAWRRQGDNSP. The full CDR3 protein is CAWRRQGDNSPLHF.

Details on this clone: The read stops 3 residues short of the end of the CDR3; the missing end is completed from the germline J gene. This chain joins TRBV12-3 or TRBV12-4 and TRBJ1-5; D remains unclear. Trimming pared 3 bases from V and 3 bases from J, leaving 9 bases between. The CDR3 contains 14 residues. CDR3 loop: CASSFNQANQPQHF. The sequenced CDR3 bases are TGTGCCAGCAGTTTTAATCAGGCCAATCAGCCC.

The DNA read from the CDR3 is TGTGCCAGCAGCTTAGTACTCCAGGGTGAGGACGAG. It is translated as CASSLVLQGEDE. In full, the CDR3 is CASSLVLQGEDEQYF. The chain recombines TRBV7-2 with TRBJ2-7; weak D call: TRBD1 (5 bases). The read is 3 residues too short to cover the CDR3 end, so that end is filled in from the germline J gene. CDR1 is SGHTA, CDR2 FQGNSA, per germline. V was pared by 1 base and J by 5 bases, with 15 bases between. The CDR3 extends over 15 amino acids.

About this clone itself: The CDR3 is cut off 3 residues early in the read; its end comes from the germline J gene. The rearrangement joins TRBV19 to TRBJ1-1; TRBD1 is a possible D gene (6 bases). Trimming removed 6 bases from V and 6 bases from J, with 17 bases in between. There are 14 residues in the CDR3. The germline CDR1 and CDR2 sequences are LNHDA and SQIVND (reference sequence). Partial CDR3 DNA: TGTGCCAGTAGCACACAGGGTTTGGTCTCTGAA. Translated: CASSTQGLVSE. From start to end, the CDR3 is CASSTQGLVSEAFF.

Incomplete CDR3 DNA: TGTGCCAGCTCACCGAGGGGGACCCTGAGAGATACG. Translating gives CASSPRGTLRDT. The whole CDR3 protein reads CASSPRGTLRDTAFF. This chain links TRBV18 with TRBJ1-1; TRBD1 might be the D (6 bases). Coverage ceases 3 residues before the CDR3 finishes, and the germline J gene fills in the end. Germline V gene sequence: CDR1 KGHSH, CDR2 LQKENI. This CDR3 is 15 amino acids long.

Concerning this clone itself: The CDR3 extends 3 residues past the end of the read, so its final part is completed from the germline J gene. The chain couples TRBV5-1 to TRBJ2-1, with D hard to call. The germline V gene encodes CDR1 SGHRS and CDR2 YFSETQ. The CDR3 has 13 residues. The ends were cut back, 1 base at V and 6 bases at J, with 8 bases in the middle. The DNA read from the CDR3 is TGCGCCAGCAGCTTGTACTACGCCAATGAG. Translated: CASSLYYANE. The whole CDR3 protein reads CASSLYYANEQFF. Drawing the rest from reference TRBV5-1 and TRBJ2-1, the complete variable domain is KAGVTQTPRYLIKTRGQQVTLSCSPISGHRSVSWYQQTPGQGLQFLFEYFSETQRNKGNFPGRFSGRQFSNSRSEMNVSTLELGDSALYLCASSLYYANEQFFGPGTRLTVL.

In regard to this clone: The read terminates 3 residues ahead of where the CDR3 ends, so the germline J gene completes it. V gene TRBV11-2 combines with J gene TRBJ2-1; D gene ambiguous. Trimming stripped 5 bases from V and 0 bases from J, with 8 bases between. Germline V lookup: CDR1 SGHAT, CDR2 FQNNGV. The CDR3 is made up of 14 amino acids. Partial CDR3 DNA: TGTGCCAGCAGCCCTAGTAGCTCCTACAATGAG. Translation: CASSPSSSYNE. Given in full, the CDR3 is CASSPSSSYNEQFF.

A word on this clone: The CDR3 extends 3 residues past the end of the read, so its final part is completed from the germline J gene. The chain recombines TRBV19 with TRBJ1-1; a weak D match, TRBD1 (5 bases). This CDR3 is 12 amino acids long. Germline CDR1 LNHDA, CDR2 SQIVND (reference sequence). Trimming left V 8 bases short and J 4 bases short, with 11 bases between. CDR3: CASRRVSTEAFF. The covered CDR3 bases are TGTGCCAGTCGCAGGGTTAGCACTGAA.

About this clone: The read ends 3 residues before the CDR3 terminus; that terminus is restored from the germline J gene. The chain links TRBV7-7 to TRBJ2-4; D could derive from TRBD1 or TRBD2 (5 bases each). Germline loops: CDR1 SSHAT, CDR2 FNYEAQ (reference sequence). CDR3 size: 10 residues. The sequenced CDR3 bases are TGTGCCGAGGGTTGGGGCGAT. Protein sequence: CAEGWGD. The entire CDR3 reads CAEGWGDQYF.

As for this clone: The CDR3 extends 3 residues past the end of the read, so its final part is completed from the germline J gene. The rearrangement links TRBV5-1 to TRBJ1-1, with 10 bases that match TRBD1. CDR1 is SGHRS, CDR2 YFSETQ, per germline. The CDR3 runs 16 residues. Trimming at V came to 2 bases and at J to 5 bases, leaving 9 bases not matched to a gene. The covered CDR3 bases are TGCGCCAGCAGCTTAACCTTGGACAGGGGGAATACTGAA. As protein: CASSLTLDRGNTE. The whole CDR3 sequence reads CASSLTLDRGNTEAFF.

CDR3 DNA, as far as it was read: TGTGCCAGCAGCCCACAACAGGGGGCTTTGGGC. Amino acids: CASSPQQGALG. The entire CDR3 protein reads CASSPQQGALGYTF. V is TRBV12-3 or TRBV12-4 and J is TRBJ1-2; 9 bases fit TRBD1. The CDR3 goes on 3 residues after the read ends, and that part is filled in from the germline J gene. The CDR3 consists of 14 residues.

The CDR3 bases that were read are TGTGCCAGCAGCCCACGAGCGGATTCACCG. It is translated as CASSPRADSP. The whole CDR3 protein is CASSPRADSPLFF. The chain carries TRBV7-3 and TRBJ2-2; tentatively, D is TRBD2 (5 bases). The read halts 3 residues ahead of the CDR3 end, with the missing end drawn from the germline J gene. This CDR3 has 13 amino acids. The germline V gene has CDR1 SGHTA and CDR2 FQGTGA.